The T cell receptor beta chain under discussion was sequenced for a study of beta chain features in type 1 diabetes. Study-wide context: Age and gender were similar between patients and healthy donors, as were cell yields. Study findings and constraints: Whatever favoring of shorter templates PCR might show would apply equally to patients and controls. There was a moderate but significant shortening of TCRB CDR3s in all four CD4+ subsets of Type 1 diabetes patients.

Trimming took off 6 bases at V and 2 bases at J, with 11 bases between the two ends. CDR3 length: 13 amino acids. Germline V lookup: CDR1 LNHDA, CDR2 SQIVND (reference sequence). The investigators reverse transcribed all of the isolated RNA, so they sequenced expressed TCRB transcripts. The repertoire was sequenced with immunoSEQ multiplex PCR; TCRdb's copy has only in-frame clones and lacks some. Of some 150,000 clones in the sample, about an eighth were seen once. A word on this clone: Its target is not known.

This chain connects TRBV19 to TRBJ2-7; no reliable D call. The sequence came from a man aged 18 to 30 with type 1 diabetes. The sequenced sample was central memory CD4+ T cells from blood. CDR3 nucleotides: TGTGCCAGTAGGCCGGGCCACACCTACGAGCAGTACTTC. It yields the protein CASRPGHTYEQYF.